Listed here are 12 T cell receptor beta chains from one sample, sequenced in a study of blood T cells in healthy people across ages. It was with a sample-barcoded 5' primer and a J-beta primer mix that a second PCR of about 6 to 11 cycles was run. TCRdb passed the 5' RACE reads through MiXCR, listing each CDR3 protein once. The top ten hold 23% of the sample, which has 1.8 million or so distinct CDR3 sequences, roughly 43% seen once. The sample comprised blood. These receptors all stem from a human donor in good health.

This chain connects TRBV10-3 to TRBJ2-1; D call uncertain. The CDR3 is 12 residues long. Trimming left V 0 bases short and J 9 bases short, with 6 bases between. Germline assignment: CDR1 ENHRY and CDR2 SYGVKD. CDR3 DNA sequence: TGTGCCATCAGTGAGTCCCCGGCTGAGCAGTTCTTC. Its protein is CAISESPAEQFF.

As for this clonotype: At one of its ends the junction is not consistent with the germline gene, which may arise from a read error. This chain links TRBV5-1 with TRBJ2-1; 8 positions agree with TRBD1. CDR3 length equals 15 residues. CDR1 and CDR2 from the germline V gene are SGHRS and YFSETQ. CDR3 amino acids: CASSLAGGAYNERFF. CDR3 nucleotides: TGCGCCAGCAGCTTGGCAGGGGGCGCCTACAATGAGCGGTTCTTC.

Comment on this clonotype: The junction and the germline gene differ at one end; a read error may be behind it. The chain couples TRBV5-1 to TRBJ2-1; D gene ambiguous. The germline gives CDR1 SGHRS, CDR2 YFSETQ. CDR3 length equals 15 residues. CDR3 sequence reads: CASSLEGDQYNEQFF. Here the CDR3 DNA reads TGCGCCAGCAGCTTGGAAGGTGACCAATACAACGAGCAGTTCTTC.

This chain connects TRBV4-2 to TRBJ1-4, with D perhaps matching TRBD1 (5 bases). From germline, CDR1 is LGHNA and CDR2 YNFKEQ. V lost 0 bases to trimming and J lost 2 bases, with 13 bases between them. The length of the CDR3 is 17 residues. The CDR3 sequence: CASSQDRGAGTNEKLFF. CDR3 bases: TGTGCCAGCAGCCAAGATAGAGGGGCAGGGACTAATGAAAAACTGTTTTTT.

The rearrangement joins TRBV4-2 to TRBJ1-4; maybe TRBD1 (5 bases). Trimming removed 1 base at V and 3 bases at J, with 12 bases between. CDR3 length: 16 amino acids. Germline V gene data show CDR1 as LGHNA and CDR2 as YNFKEQ. The CDR3 reads CASSQVGVAANEKLFF. CDR3 bases: TGTGCCAGCAGCCAAGTGGGGGTAGCGGCTAATGAAAAACTGTTTTTT.

The chain employs TRBV29-1 and TRBJ1-4; 11 positions match TRBD1. This CDR3 has 14 amino acids. Germline V gene sequence: CDR1 SQVTM, CDR2 ANQGSEA. Germline trimming cut 6 bases from V and 7 bases from J; bases unmatched to any gene: 7. CDR3 loop: CSVRRTGGGEKLFF. The CDR3 nucleotides read TGCAGCGTCCGCCGGACAGGGGGCGGTGAAAAACTGTTTTTT.

The chain joins TRBV7-2 to TRBJ2-3, with 11 bases fitting TRBD2. Trimming took 4 bases from V and 6 from J; bases not matched to a gene: 9. This CDR3 is 16 amino acids long. Germline loops: CDR1 SGHTA, CDR2 FQGNSA. The CDR3 nucleotides read TGTGCCAGCAGCTCTAATAGCGGGGGGGCCTCGGATACGCAGTATTTT. Translation: CASSSNSGGASDTQYF.

The chain uses TRBV7-8 and TRBJ2-5; TRBD2 matches 10 bases. In germline, CDR1 is SGHVS, CDR2 FQNEAQ. This CDR3 contains 16 residues. Unmatched junction bases numbered 3, after V lost 1 base and J lost 1 base. This CDR3 reads CASSLEGLAAQETQYF. CDR3 DNA sequence: TGTGCCAGCAGCTTAGAAGGACTAGCGGCCCAAGAGACCCAGTACTTC.

The sample holds a few counts of this clonotype. V gene TRBV9 combines with J gene TRBJ2-3; perhaps TRBD1 as D (5 bases). Germline assignment: CDR1 SGDLS and CDR2 YYNGEE. Trimming left V 0 bases short and J 5 bases short, with 10 bases between. This CDR3 spans 14 amino acids. CDR3 coding DNA: TGTGCCAGCAGCGTAGATGGGGCGGTAGATACGCAGTATTTT. Translated, it gives CASSVDGAVDTQYF.

This clonotype was detected only a few times. This chain links TRBV3-1 with TRBJ1-2; unclear D gene. Germline CDR1 reads LGHDT; CDR2 reads YNNKEL (reference sequence). The CDR3 extends over 13 amino acids. V gave up 3 bases and J gave up 1 base, with 6 bases separating them. The DNA of the CDR3 is TGTGCCAGCAGCCAGCCGCGTAACTATGGCTACACCTTC. Protein product: CASSQPRNYGYTF.

There are a few counts of this clonotype. This chain connects TRBV6-6 to TRBJ2-5; TRBD2 agrees at 8 bases. Losses at the gene ends were 6 bases for V and 5 bases for J; bases not matched to a gene: 8. CDR3 size: 14 residues. In germline, CDR1 is MNHNY, CDR2 SVGAGI (reference sequence). The DNA for the CDR3 is TGTGCCAGCAGCACGGGGGGGGCCATGGAGACCCAGTACTTC. Amino acid sequence: CASSTGGAMETQYF.

This chain uses TRBV7-2 with TRBJ2-1, with 7 positions matching TRBD2. The V segment lost 6 bases and the J segment 7 bases; nucleotides outside the gene matches: 12. The length of the CDR3 is 15 residues. Germline values: CDR1 SGHTA, CDR2 FQGNSA. The CDR3, as DNA: TGTGCCAGCAGTCGAAAAGCGGGGTCGGGTAATGAGCAGTTCTTC. Its protein is CASSRKAGSGNEQFF.